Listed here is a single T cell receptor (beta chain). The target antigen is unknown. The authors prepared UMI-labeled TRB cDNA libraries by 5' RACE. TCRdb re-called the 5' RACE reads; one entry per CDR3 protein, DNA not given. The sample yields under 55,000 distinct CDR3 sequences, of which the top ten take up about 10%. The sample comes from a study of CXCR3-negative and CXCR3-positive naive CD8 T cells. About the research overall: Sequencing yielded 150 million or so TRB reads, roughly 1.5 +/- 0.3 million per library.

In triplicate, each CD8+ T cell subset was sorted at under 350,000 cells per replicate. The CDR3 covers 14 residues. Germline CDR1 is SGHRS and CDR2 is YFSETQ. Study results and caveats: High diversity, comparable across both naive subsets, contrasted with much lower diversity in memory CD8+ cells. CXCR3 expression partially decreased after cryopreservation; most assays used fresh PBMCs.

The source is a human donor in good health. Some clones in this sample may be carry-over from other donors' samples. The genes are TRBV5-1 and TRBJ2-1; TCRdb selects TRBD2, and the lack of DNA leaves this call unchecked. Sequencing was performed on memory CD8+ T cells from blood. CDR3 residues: CASTSGGGYNEQFF.